The present T cell receptor (beta chain) was sequenced within a study of blood T cell repertoires in COVID-19. Measured with immunoSEQ multiplex PCR; TCRdb has only the in-frame clones, and not every one. This sample has some 220,000 clones, with 80% to 90% found just once. The V and J ends lost 6 bases and 8 bases, in that order; junction bases with no gene match: 16. The CDR3 covers 17 residues. Germline CDR1 reads SGHKS; CDR2 reads YYEKEE (reference sequence). The TCR sequence derives from a woman between 18 and 29 years old in a cohort exposed to, infected with or recovered from COVID-19 (not recorded which). The chain couples TRBV5-5 to TRBJ1-6, with 8 bases that match TRBD1. The specimen was PBMCs or T cells enriched from blood (not recorded which). This CDR3 is CASTHQGTGNPYSPLHF. CDR3 sequence (DNA): TGTGCCAGCACCCACCAAGGGACAGGAAATCCTTATTCACCCCTCCACTTT.